These 24 T cell receptor beta chains were sequenced from one sample in a study of cytomegalovirus exposure and HLA in healthy donors. With 60 Vbeta and 13 Jbeta primers, the PCR was carried out. The repertoire was sequenced with immunoSEQ multiplex PCR; TCRdb's copy has only in-frame clones and lacks some. The table lists approximately 100,000 clones, 65% to 80% of them singletons. The sequenced sample consisted of PBMCs. The receptors derive from a man aged 45-65 years in good health and CMV-seronegative.

With respect to this clone: At the DNA level, this CDR3 is encoded by other sequences in the same sample as well. This rearrangement joins TRBV5-1 to TRBJ2-3; possible D gene TRBD2, 7 bases. The ends were cut back, 4 bases at V and 4 bases at J, with 28 bases in the middle. From germline, CDR1 is SGHRS and CDR2 YFSETQ. The CDR3 runs to 19 residues. The CDR3 coding sequence is TGCGCCAGCAGCCCCCAAGGGTCCGTTGCGGGGGCGGCCCCAGATACGCAGTATTTT. Translation: CASSPQGSVAGAAPDTQYF.

This clone was picked up many times. The V call is TRBV10-3, the J call TRBJ1-1; 7 positions agree with TRBD1. V trimming: 2 bases; J trimming: 7 bases; junction bases outside the gene matches: 7. The CDR3 totals 14 residues. Germline CDR1 and CDR2: ENHRY and SYGVKD. The CDR3 protein is CAISEEDGTDEAFF. The DNA of the CDR3 is TGTGCCATCAGTGAGGAAGACGGGACAGATGAAGCTTTCTTT.

J is TRBJ2-1 and V is TRBV5-6; 8 bases agree with TRBD2. V trimming: 7 bases; J trimming: 3 bases; junction bases outside the gene matches: 6. This CDR3 region has 14 residues. Per germline, CDR1 SGHDT and CDR2 YYEEEE. The CDR3 bases are TGTGCCAGCGGCGGGGGGCAAAACTACAATGAGCAGTTCTTC. Protein: CASGGGQNYNEQFF.

This chain links TRBV5-1 with TRBJ2-3; no reliable D call. The ends were cut back, 2 bases at V and 4 bases at J, with 8 bases in the middle. Germline-derived CDR1 and CDR2 are SGHRS and YFSETQ. CDR3 length equals 13 residues. The CDR3 bases are TGCGCCAGCAGCTTTCTTCCCTCAGATACGCAGTATTTT. As protein: CASSFLPSDTQYF.

This clone occurred once. This chain connects TRBV6-6 to TRBJ2-7; 7 positions agree with TRBD1. CDR3 length: 12 amino acids. Losses at the gene ends were 4 bases for V and 6 bases for J; bases not matched to a gene: 3. CDR1 and CDR2 from the germline V gene are MNHNY and SVGAGI (reference sequence). In nucleotides, the CDR3 is TGTGCCAGCAGTTTTGACAGGGCCGAGCAGTACTTC. Translation: CASSFDRAEQYF.

The chain is built from TRBV2 and TRBJ2-5; 12 bases are a match to TRBD2. The junction had 5 bases not matched to a gene; V was cut back by 6 bases and J by 3 bases. The germline V gene has CDR1 SNHLY and CDR2 FYNNEI. The CDR3 spans 15 residues. DNA for the CDR3: TGTGCCAGCAGAAGACTAGCGGGGGCCAAAGAGACCCAGTACTTC. It encodes CASRRLAGAKETQYF.

The V and J genes are TRBV6-1 and TRBJ1-5; no firm D call. Germline V gene data show CDR1 as MNHNS and CDR2 as SASEGT. Trimming stripped 3 bases from V and 6 bases from J, with 9 bases between. The CDR3 loop spans 13 amino acids. CDR3: CASSESGSQPQHF. DNA for the CDR3: TGTGCCAGCAGTGAGTCGGGGTCTCAGCCCCAGCATTTT.

This chain joins TRBV5-8 and TRBJ2-7; 8 bases agree with TRBD1. The ends lost 0 bases at V and 9 bases at J; junction bases unmatched: 20. CDR3 length: 18 residues. Germline V gene data show CDR1 as SGHTS and CDR2 as YDEGEE. The CDR3 coding sequence is TGTGCCAGCAGCTTGGCCACGTCTTCCGGGACAGGTACTACGAGGCAGTACTTC. The encoded protein is CASSLATSSGTGTTRQYF.

This chain joins TRBV4-3 and TRBJ2-3; 8 nucleotides match TRBD2. CDR3 length equals 13 residues. Germline V lookup: CDR1 LGHNA, CDR2 YSLEER. The V segment lost 2 bases and the J segment 5 bases; nucleotides outside the gene matches: 0. CDR3 sequence reads: CASSQLAGDTQYF. CDR3 in DNA: TGCGCCAGCAGCCAACTAGCGGGAGATACGCAGTATTTT.

This clone was seen more than once but under ten times. The CDR3 loop reads CASSQLTGSYNEQFF. The CDR3 nucleotides are TGTGCCAGCAGCCAATTGACAGGGTCCTACAATGAGCAGTTCTTC. V and J are TRBV7-2 and TRBJ2-1; 7 bases agree with TRBD1. The J segment lost 1 base and the V segment lost 5 bases, leaving 5 bases of the junction unmatched. This CDR3 has 15 amino acids. In germline, CDR1 is SGHTA, CDR2 FQGNSA.

The rearrangement uses TRBV7-2 and TRBJ1-5, with D perhaps matching TRBD1 (5 bases). Trimming removed 5 bases at V and 5 bases at J, with 16 bases between. This CDR3 has 15 amino acids. Germline V lookup: CDR1 SGHTA, CDR2 FQGNSA. The CDR3 loop reads CASSPQAREDQPQHF. DNA of the CDR3: TGTGCCAGCAGCCCACAGGCCCGAGAGGATCAGCCCCAGCATTTT.

This clone was observed a single time. The J gene is TRBJ1-1, the V gene TRBV5-4, with D maybe TRBD1 (6 bases). From germline, CDR1 is SGHNT and CDR2 YYREEE (reference sequence). The germline V and J ends were trimmed by 4 bases and 0 bases, with 10 bases remaining between them. This CDR3 is built from 14 residues. In DNA form, the CDR3 reads TGTGCCAGCAGCGTGGACAGAATGAACACTGAAGCTTTCTTT. Protein product: CASSVDRMNTEAFF. The full variable domain, rest sourced from reference TRBV5-4 and TRBJ1-1, is ETGVTQSPTHLIKTRGQQVTLRCSSQSGHNTVSWYQQALGQGPQFIFQYYREEENGRGNFPPRFSGLQFPNYSSELNVNALELDDSALYLCASSVDRMNTEAFFGQGTRLTVV.

Here the CDR3 DNA reads TGTGCCAGCAGTTTCCGGGACAGGGATGGGGGAAAACTGTTTTTT. Protein: CASSFRDRDGGKLFF. The V call is TRBV28, the J call TRBJ1-4, with 9 nucleotides matching TRBD1. The CDR3 loop spans 15 amino acids. CDR1 and CDR2 (germline): MDHEN, SYDVKM. J lost 10 bases, V lost 3 bases, and 9 bases had no gene match.

V is TRBV27 and J is TRBJ1-4; no clear D. The germline CDR1 and CDR2 sequences are MNHEY and SMNVEV (reference sequence). The CDR3 consists of 13 residues. Trimming took off 6 bases at V and 3 bases at J, with 8 bases between the two ends. CDR3 bases: TGTGCCAGCAGGAACAGCCCTAATGAAAAACTGTTTTTT. Its protein is CASRNSPNEKLFF.

A word on this clone: The sample has other DNA sequences that encode this CDR3 too. The V gene is TRBV6-6, the J gene TRBJ1-1; the D gene is possibly TRBD1 (6 bases). CDR1 MNHNY and CDR2 SVGAGI come from the germline V gene (reference sequence). The CDR3 extends over 14 amino acids. Trimming shortened V by 3 bases and J by 1 base, and 9 bases separated the two germline ends. The CDR3 DNA reads as TGTGCCAGCAGTTATTCAGGGGCGAACACTGAAGCTTTCTTT. Translated, it gives CASSYSGANTEAFF.

The chain employs TRBV6-5 and TRBJ2-7, with 8 bases identical to TRBD2. The CDR3 contains 16 residues. The junction had 6 bases not matched to a gene; V was cut back by 2 bases and J by 0 bases. Per germline, CDR1 MNHEY and CDR2 SVGAGI. CDR3 protein: CASSYKAGGTSYEQYF. Here the CDR3 DNA reads TGTGCCAGCAGTTACAAGGCGGGAGGAACCTCCTACGAGCAGTACTTC.

This chain uses TRBV13 with TRBJ1-5; D is uncertain. CDR3 length: 12 amino acids. Germline V CDR1 and CDR2: PRHDT, FYEKMQ (reference sequence). Trimming removed 3 bases at V and 7 bases at J, with 7 bases between. The CDR3 region is CASSLGGQPQHF. CDR3 coding DNA: TGTGCCAGCAGCTTGGGAGGGCAGCCCCAGCATTTT. Looking up the rest from reference TRBV13 and TRBJ1-5 gives the full variable domain: AAGVIQSPRHLIKEKRETATLKCYPIPRHDTVYWYQQGPGQDPQFLISFYEKMQSDKGSIPDRFSAQQFSDYHSELNMSSLELGDSALYFCASSLGGQPQHFGDGTRLSIL.

The genes are TRBV25-1 and TRBJ1-1, with 9 nucleotides matching TRBD1. The V gene's germline CDR1 is MGHDK and CDR2 SYGVNS. J lost 6 bases, V lost 1 base, and 9 bases had no gene match. The CDR3 length is 16 residues. This chain's CDR3 is CASSEWGTGRLAEAFF. CDR3 bases: TGTGCCAGCAGTGAATGGGGGACAGGGCGTCTCGCTGAAGCTTTCTTT.

This clone was observed a few times. The chain joins TRBV25-1 to TRBJ1-1; 7 positions match TRBD1. J lost 4 bases, V lost 10 bases, and 9 bases had no gene match. The CDR3 loop spans 13 amino acids. Germline loops: CDR1 MGHDK, CDR2 SYGVNS. Written as DNA, the CDR3 is TGTGCCACACAGGGGACCAGGGGCACTGAAGCTTTCTTT. This translates into CATQGTRGTEAFF.

The V call is TRBV29-1, the J call TRBJ1-2; D might be TRBD1 (6 bases). Germline loops: CDR1 SQVTM, CDR2 ANQGSEA. This CDR3 is 12 amino acids long. V dropped 5 bases and J dropped 6 bases, with 13 bases sitting between them. The CDR3 nucleotides read TGCAGCGTTCAGGGGTTGAGGGATGGCTACACCTTC. It yields the protein CSVQGLRDGYTF.

The table lists this clone with a few counts. The CDR3 sequence is CSVPPPGLALSTDTQYF. The CDR3 nucleotides are TGCAGCGTCCCGCCCCCGGGGCTAGCGCTTAGCACAGATACGCAGTATTTT. This sequence joins TRBV29-1 and TRBJ2-3, with a weak D call TRBD2 (6 bases). Trimming cost V 6 bases and J 0 bases, with 22 bases left between them. The CDR3 runs 17 residues. Germline V lookup: CDR1 SQVTM, CDR2 ANQGSEA.

The chain couples TRBV7-9 to TRBJ2-1, with TRBD2 matching over 8 bases. The CDR3 covers 15 residues. Germline V gene sequence: CDR1 SEHNR, CDR2 FQNEAQ (reference sequence). The V gene end was trimmed by 1 base and the J gene end by 2 bases; junction bases not matched to a gene: 1. CDR3 in DNA: TGTGCCAGCAGCTTAGGGGGACTAGCCTACAATGAGCAGTTCTTC. Its translation is CASSLGGLAYNEQFF.

This chain joins TRBV5-4 and TRBJ2-7; 7 nucleotides line up with TRBD2. The length of the CDR3 is 14 residues. Germline assignment: CDR1 SGHNT and CDR2 YYREEE (reference sequence). J was trimmed by 3 bases and V by 0 bases; bases with no gene match: 3. The CDR3 DNA reads as TGTGCCAGCAGCTTGGGGGGGAGGGTCTACGAGCAGTACTTC. It yields the protein CASSLGGRVYEQYF.

The chain couples TRBV6-6 to TRBJ1-4; 7 positions agree with TRBD1. From germline, CDR1 is MNHNY and CDR2 SVGAGI (reference sequence). Trimming took 7 bases from V and 9 from J; bases not matched to a gene: 14. There are 15 residues in the CDR3. Written as DNA, the CDR3 is TGTGCCAGCAACCCACGGGAGGGGGCCGTAAAAAAACTGTTTTTT. Translation: CASNPREGAVKKLFF.